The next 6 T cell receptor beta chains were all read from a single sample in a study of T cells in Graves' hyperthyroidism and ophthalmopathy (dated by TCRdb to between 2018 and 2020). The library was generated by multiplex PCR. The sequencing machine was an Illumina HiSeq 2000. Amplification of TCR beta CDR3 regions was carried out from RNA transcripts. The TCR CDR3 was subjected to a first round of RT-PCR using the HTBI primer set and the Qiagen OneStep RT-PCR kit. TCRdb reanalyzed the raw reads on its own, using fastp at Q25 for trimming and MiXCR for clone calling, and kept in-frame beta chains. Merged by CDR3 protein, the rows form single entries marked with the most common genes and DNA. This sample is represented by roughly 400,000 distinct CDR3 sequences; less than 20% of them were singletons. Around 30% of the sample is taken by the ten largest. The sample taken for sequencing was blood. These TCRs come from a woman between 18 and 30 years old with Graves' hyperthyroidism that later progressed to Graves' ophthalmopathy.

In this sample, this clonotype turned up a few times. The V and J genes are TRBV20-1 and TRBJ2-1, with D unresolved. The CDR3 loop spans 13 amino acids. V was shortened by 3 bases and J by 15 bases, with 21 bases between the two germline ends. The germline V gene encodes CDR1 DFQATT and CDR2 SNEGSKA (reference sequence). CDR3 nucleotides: TGCAGTGCTAGTCCCGCTCAAAAATTAAAACGGTTCTTC. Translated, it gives CSASPAQKLKRFF.

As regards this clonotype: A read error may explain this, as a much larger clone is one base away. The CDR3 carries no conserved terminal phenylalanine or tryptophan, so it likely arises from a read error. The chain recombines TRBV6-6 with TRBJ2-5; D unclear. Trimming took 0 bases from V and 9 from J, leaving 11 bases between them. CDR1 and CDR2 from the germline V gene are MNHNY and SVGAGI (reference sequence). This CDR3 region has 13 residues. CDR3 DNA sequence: TGTGCCAGCAGTTACTCCCGGACGGAGCCCCAGTACCTC. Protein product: CASSYSRTEPQYL.

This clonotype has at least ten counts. CDR3 nucleotides: TGTGCCAGCAGTTTAGAAGCGGGAGGGCCGGTCGGTACGCAGTATTTT. This translates into CASSLEAGGPVGTQYF. The chain links TRBV28 to TRBJ2-3, with 10 nucleotides matching TRBD2. The CDR3 is made up of 16 amino acids. The V and J ends lost 2 bases and 8 bases, in that order; junction bases with no gene match: 10. Germline lookup yields CDR1 MDHEN and CDR2 SYDVKM. Looking up the rest from reference TRBV28 and TRBJ2-3 gives the full variable domain: DVKVTQSSRYLVKRTGEKVFLECVQDMDHENMFWYRQDPGLGLRLIYFSYDVKMKEKGDIPEGYSVSREKKERFSLILESASTNQTSMYLCASSLEAGGPVGTQYFGPGTRLTVL.

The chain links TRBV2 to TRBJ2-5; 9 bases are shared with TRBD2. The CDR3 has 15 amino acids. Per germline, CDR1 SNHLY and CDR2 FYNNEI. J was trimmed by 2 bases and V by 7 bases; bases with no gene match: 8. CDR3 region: CASNPLAGLQETQYF. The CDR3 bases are TGTGCCAGCAATCCCCTAGCGGGGTTACAAGAGACCCAGTACTTC.

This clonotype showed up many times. As DNA, the CDR3 is TGTGCCACCAGTGTCGACCCCTCCAGGCCAGATAATTCACCCCTCCACTTT. This codes for CATSVDPSRPDNSPLHF. The chain joins TRBV24-1 to TRBJ1-6, with D uncertain. The germline V gene has CDR1 KGHDR and CDR2 SFDVKD. This CDR3 spans 17 amino acids. V shed 5 bases and J shed 5 bases, with 18 bases lying between them.

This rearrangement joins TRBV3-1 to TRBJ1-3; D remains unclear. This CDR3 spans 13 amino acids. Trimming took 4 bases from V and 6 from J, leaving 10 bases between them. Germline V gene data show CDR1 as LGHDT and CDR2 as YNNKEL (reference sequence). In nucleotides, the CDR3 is TGTGCCAGCAGCCCCAATGGGGAAAACACCATATATTTT. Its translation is CASSPNGENTIYF. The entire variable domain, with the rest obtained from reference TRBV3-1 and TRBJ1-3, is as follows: DTAVSQTPKYLVTQMGNDKSIKCEQNLGHDTMYWYKQDSKKFLKIMFSYNNKELIINETVPNRFSPKSPDKAHLNLHINSLELGDSAVYFCASSPNGENTIYFGEGSWLTVV.